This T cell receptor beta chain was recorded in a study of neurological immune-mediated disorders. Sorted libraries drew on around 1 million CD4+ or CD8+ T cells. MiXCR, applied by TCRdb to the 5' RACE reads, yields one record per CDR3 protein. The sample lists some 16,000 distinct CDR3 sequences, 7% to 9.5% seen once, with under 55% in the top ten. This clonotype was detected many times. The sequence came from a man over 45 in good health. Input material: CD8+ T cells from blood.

The CDR3 loop is CASSFSNPSANFAQYF. CDR3 DNA sequence: TGTGCCAGCAGTTTCTCGAATCCCAGCGCCAATTTTGCGCAGTATTTT. J is TRBJ2-3 and V is TRBV6-6; D is unresolved. There are 16 residues in the CDR3. Trimming shortened V by 4 bases and J by 10 bases, and 24 bases separated the two germline ends. CDR1 MNHNY and CDR2 SVGAGI come from the germline V gene (reference sequence).